The present TCR beta chain was sequenced within a study of regulatory T cells in long-lasting Graves disease. The time point: persistent/refractory GD, antithyroid drugs over 5 years with positive TRAb. PBMC RNA was the source of the TCR library. Arm-PCR of CDR3 regions with iRepertoire HTBI primers generated TCR beta libraries. Each CDR3 protein gets one entry after TCRdb re-called the multiplex PCR reads with MiXCR. Here the sample spans fewer than 600,000 distinct CDR3 sequences, approximately 23% being singletons. Sequenced here: peripheral blood mononuclear cells (PBMCs), sampled when the disease was refractory, from a patient treated with antithyroid drugs. This sequence was found in a female donor with Graves disease.

The CDR3 DNA follows: TGTGCCAGTACGGGACAGACATATTCGAACACTGAAGCTTTCTTT. It translates to CASTGQTYSNTEAFF. V and J are TRBV19 and TRBJ1-1, with TRBD1 matching over 7 bases. The CDR3 loop spans 15 amino acids. With V trimmed by 7 bases and J by 1 base, 9 bases remained unmatched. Germline loops: CDR1 LNHDA, CDR2 SQIVND (reference sequence).